The clone carrying this TCR beta chain was counted only a few times. No antigen is known for it. Template material for amplifying TCR beta CDR3 regions consisted of RNA transcripts. HTBI primers were employed in a first-round RT-PCR of the TCR CDR3. In TCRdb, the multiplex PCR reads were re-called with MiXCR into one record per CDR3 protein. The table includes 660,000 or so distinct CDR3 sequences, 40% to 55% detected once. Uncontrolled infections, other autoimmune diseases, pregnancy or lactation led to exclusion of patients. These data come from a study of T cells in Graves' hyperthyroidism and ophthalmopathy. Whole-study findings and limits: Most clonotypes expanded in the thyroid (above 0.001) were also present in blood.

This CDR3 has 13 amino acids. With 7 bases clipped from V and 4 bases from J, the junction kept 5 bases outside the gene matches. Germline loops: CDR1 SQVTM, CDR2 ANQGSEA. Sequencing was performed on peripheral blood or thyroid tissue (not recorded which). The TCR was taken from an adult man with Graves' disease, either hyperthyroidism or ophthalmopathy (not recorded which). This chain links TRBV29-1 with TRBJ2-5; 11 bases are shared with TRBD1. The CDR3 DNA reads as TGCAGCGCCGGACAGGGGGCTATAGAGACCCAGTACTTC. Protein: CSAGQGAIETQYF. The full variable domain, completed using reference TRBV29-1 and TRBJ2-5, is SAVISQKPSRDICQRGTSLTIQCQVDSQVTMMFWYRQQPGQSLTLIATANQGSEATYESGFVIDKFPISRPNLTFSTLTVSNMSPEDSSIYLCSAGQGAIETQYFGPGTRLLVL.